This is a list of T cell receptor beta chains from one sample in a study of blood T cell repertoires in COVID-19. The method was immunoSEQ multiplex PCR; TCRdb's version includes in-frame clones alone and lacks a portion of them. The sample lists around 52,000 clones; about four fifths were seen once. The sequencing input was peripheral blood. The receptors stem from a woman in her sixties or seventies with acute or convalescent COVID-19. Both conserved end residues are part of each CDR3.

v_gene,CDR3aa
TRBV7-2,CASSGHMNTEAFF
TRBV5-1,CASRRDSSYEQYF
TRBV2,CASSVRVSGANVLTF
TRBV5-8,CASGTGTAGETQYF
TRBV21-1,CASSTPGTAFPGANVLTF
TRBV21-1,CASSKAPPGQGWQPQHF
TRBV6-1,CASSARLAGLFNGSYEQYF
TRBV9,CASSATPQGHEQYF
TRBV29-1,CSVGQGAGDTQYF
TRBV7-3,CASSSPNSPLHF
TRBV4-2,CASSQGTSGDQETQYF